The clone carrying this TCR beta chain was counted between two and nine times. Antigen unknown. The CDR3 length is 16 residues. Germline CDR1 and CDR2: SGHRS and YFSETQ. V was clipped by 4 bases and J by 3 bases; unmatched bases: 10. This record belongs to a study of CD8 T cells in ankylosing spondylitis. The study's findings and limits: Reactive arthritis synovial fluid and blood were previously reported to contain some motif variants. Characteristic, it appeared, of ankylosing spondylitis blood was a TCR beta motif of about eight highly homologous variants. Clones linked to the disease showed a CD8+ phenotype. They occurred at relatively low frequencies in peripheral blood. The authors reported significant enrichment of disease-linked clones in matched ankylosing spondylitis synovial fluid.

Libraries for TCR beta were made by quantitative 5'-RACE with molecular barcodes. TCRdb reprocessed the 5' RACE reads via MiXCR and lists one record per CDR3 protein. This sample has some 700,000 distinct CDR3 sequences, with around a fifth found just once. This receptor was obtained from a male donor with ankylosing spondylitis. V and J are TRBV5-1 and TRBJ2-4; 7 bases are a match to TRBD1. Sequencing was carried out using blood, either unsorted or a sorted T cell fraction (not recorded which). The CDR3 sequence is CASSPTGMESKNIQYF. The CDR3, as DNA: TGCGCCAGCAGCCCGACAGGGATGGAAAGCAAAAACATTCAGTACTTC.